This TCR beta chain stems from a study of shared clonotypes between healthy human individuals. Profiled with immunoSEQ multiplex PCR; TCRdb holds only in-frame clones, not every one. In the table there are over a million clones, around 78% of which are singletons. General study points: Investigators expected sequencing depth to affect clonotype sharing among donors. Naive CD4 clonotypes were shared across several donors at roughly 4.6%.

Trimming stripped 4 bases from V and 7 bases from J, with 9 bases between. Looked up from germline, CDR1 is SGHTA and CDR2 is FQGNSA. The CDR3 consists of 12 residues. Comments on this clone: Its antigen is as yet unknown.

The sequence was collected from a man between 18 and 35 years old in good health. Some clones in this sample may be carry-over from other donors' samples. The sequencing input was memory CD4+ T cells from PBMCs. Subset of the sample: CD45RA-negative fraction. The V call is TRBV7-2, the J call TRBJ2-3; D is unclear. CDR3 coding DNA: TGTGCCAGCAGCTCCCCCCTAAATACGCAGTATTTT. Its protein is CASSSPLNTQYF.